The 10 T cell receptor beta chains below all came from one sample that was sequenced in a study of glioma-infiltrating T cells. Amplification of TCR alpha and beta CDR3 regions from RNA used iRepertoire nested multiplex PCR. TCRdb re-called the multiplex PCR reads through MiXCR, storing one row per CDR3 protein. The sample includes tens of thousands of distinct CDR3 sequences, less than 30% seen only once; the top ten take around 7%. Sequences were obtained from glioma tissue, nonneoplastic brain tissue, or PBMCs (not recorded which). All receptors come from a human donor with low-grade glioma or glioblastoma, undergoing nonglioma brain surgery, or in good health (not recorded which).

V gene TRBV13 combines with J gene TRBJ2-7, with TRBD1 matching 7 bases. The length of the CDR3 is 13 residues. V lost 5 bases to trimming and J lost 3 bases; unmatched junction nucleotides: 4. CDR1 is PRHDT and CDR2 is FYEKMQ in the germline V gene (reference sequence). The CDR3 reads CASSMGQLYEQYF. CDR3 DNA sequence: TGTGCCAGCAGCATGGGACAGCTCTACGAGCAGTACTTC.

The chain recombines TRBV7-2 with TRBJ2-7; TRBD2 aligns across 9 bases. Germline CDR1 is SGHTA and CDR2 is FQGNSA. This CDR3 region has 15 residues. V gave up 3 bases and J gave up 2 bases; unmatched junction bases: 5. The CDR3 DNA sequence: TGTGCCAGCAGCTTGGCTAGCGGGGTTCCCTACGAGCAGTACTTC. Amino acids: CASSLASGVPYEQYF.

This clonotype was seen many times. The CDR3 reads CASSPDRGGETQYF. The CDR3, as DNA: TGTGCCAGCTCACCCGACAGGGGAGGAGAGACCCAGTACTTC. This chain joins TRBV18 and TRBJ2-5, with 8 bases aligning to TRBD1. V lost 3 bases and J lost 4; bases outside the gene matches: 4. Germline CDR1 reads KGHSH; CDR2 reads LQKENI. This CDR3 has 14 residues.

V and J are TRBV7-2 and TRBJ2-7; unclear D gene. The CDR3 has 12 amino acids. Germline assignment: CDR1 SGHTA and CDR2 FQGNSA. The V end was cut by 5 bases, the J end by 2 bases, with 7 bases between. CDR3 sequence: CASSRPPYEQYF. The CDR3 region has the DNA TGTGCCAGCAGCCGACCCCCCTACGAGCAGTACTTC.

This clonotype was detected ten times or more. This chain uses TRBV15 with TRBJ2-4; 7 positions agree with TRBD1. Germline assignment: CDR1 LNHNV and CDR2 YYDKDF (reference sequence). V dropped 6 bases and J dropped 0; count of bases not matched to a gene: 5. The CDR3 has 15 residues. CDR3: CATSDRAIAKNIQYF. CDR3 in DNA: TGTGCCACCAGTGACAGGGCCATAGCCAAAAACATTCAGTACTTC.

Many counts were recorded for this clonotype. The chain carries TRBV3-1 and TRBJ1-5; weak D call: TRBD1 (6 bases). CDR3 length equals 14 residues. Per germline, CDR1 LGHDT and CDR2 YNNKEL (reference sequence). Trimming took 3 bases from V and 6 from J, leaving 12 bases between them. The CDR3 loop is CASSHRGAGQPQHF. The CDR3 coding sequence is TGTGCCAGCAGCCACCGGGGGGCCGGTCAGCCCCAGCATTTT.

This clonotype was counted at least ten times. The J gene is TRBJ1-4, the V gene TRBV6-2 or TRBV6-3, with 7 bases that match TRBD1. The CDR3 spans 15 residues. Germline V gene sequence: CDR1 MNHEY, CDR2 SVGEGT. The junction had 3 bases not matched to a gene; V was cut back by 5 bases and J by 0 bases. The CDR3 spells CASSRDSATNEKLFF. The CDR3 nucleotides read TGTGCCAGCAGTAGGGACAGCGCAACTAATGAAAAACTGTTTTTT.

This chain links TRBV7-9 with TRBJ2-5; TRBD1 aligns across 7 bases. Germline CDR1 and CDR2: SEHNR and FQNEAQ (reference sequence). V lost 5 bases and J lost 5; bases outside the gene matches: 11. The CDR3 loop spans 15 amino acids. CDR3 bases: TGTGCCAGCAGCCTTTACAGGGGACAAAAGGAGACCCAGTACTTC. It codes for CASSLYRGQKETQYF. The complete variable domain, with remaining parts taken from reference TRBV7-9 and TRBJ2-5, reads DTGVSQNPRHKITKRGQNVTFRCDPISEHNRLYWYRQTLGQGPEFLTYFQNEAQLEKSRLLSDRFSAERPKGSFSTLEIQRTEQGDSAMYLCASSLYRGQKETQYFGPGTRLLVL.

The chain uses TRBV7-9 and TRBJ2-7; the D gene is possibly TRBD1 (6 bases). This CDR3 has 15 residues. Germline CDR1 SEHNR, CDR2 FQNEAQ (reference sequence). V was cut by 0 bases and J by 0 bases, with 9 bases left in between. CDR3 sequence reads: CASSLARDNSYEQYF. Written as DNA, the CDR3 is TGTGCCAGCAGCTTAGCCAGGGACAACTCCTACGAGCAGTACTTC.

This clonotype showed up many times. J is TRBJ1-5 and V is TRBV2; D is perhaps TRBD1 (5 bases). This CDR3 is 15 amino acids long. Per the germline V gene, CDR1 is SNHLY and CDR2 is FYNNEI. Trimming cost V 9 bases and J 0 bases, with 15 bases left between them. CDR3: CASDSDSFSNQPQHF. CDR3 nucleotides: TGTGCCAGTGACTCTGACAGCTTTAGCAATCAGCCCCAGCATTTT. The complete variable domain, with remaining parts taken from reference TRBV2 and TRBJ1-5, reads EPEVTQTPSHQVTQMGQEVILRCVPISNHLYFYWYRQILGQKVEFLVSFYNNEISEKSEIFDDQFSVERPDGSNFTLKIRSTKLEDSAMYFCASDSDSFSNQPQHFGDGTRLSIL.